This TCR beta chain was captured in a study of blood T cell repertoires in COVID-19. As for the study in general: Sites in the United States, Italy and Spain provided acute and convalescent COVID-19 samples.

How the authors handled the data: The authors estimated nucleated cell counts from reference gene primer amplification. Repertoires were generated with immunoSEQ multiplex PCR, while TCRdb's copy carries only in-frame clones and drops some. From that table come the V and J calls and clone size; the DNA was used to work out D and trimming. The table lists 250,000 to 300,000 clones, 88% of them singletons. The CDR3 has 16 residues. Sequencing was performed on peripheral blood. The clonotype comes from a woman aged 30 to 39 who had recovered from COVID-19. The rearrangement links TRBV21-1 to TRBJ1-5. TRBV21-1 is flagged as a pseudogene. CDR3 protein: CASSIRDWAGNQPQHF. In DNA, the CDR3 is TGTGCCAGCAGCATAAGGGACTGGGCCGGCAATCAGCCCCAGCATTTT.